This record looks at one TCR beta chain sequence and its context. This clonotype was counted a few times. Its cognate antigen has yet to be identified. Base qualities are missing; no much larger clone stands one base away. PBMCs were isolated by Ficoll-Paque density gradient centrifugation. The sample originates from a study of T-cell memory formation after mild COVID-19 (dated by TCRdb to the early 2020s). Context from the whole study: TCR sequence clusters from the two donors were found to be largely donor specific. T-cell clones expanding and contracting after mild COVID-19 in two donors were tracked by longitudinal TCRalpha and TCRbeta repertoire sequencing. The cohort comprised two young, previously healthy adult volunteers, one female and one male. Overall study outcomes, separate from this receptor: Whether the second-wave clones peaking on day 37 were SARS-CoV-2 specific was not confirmed. Contracting CD4+ clones appeared mostly in the CM and EM memory subsets, whereas CD8+ clones were enriched in EMRA. Some responding clones were found in pre-infection memory, which suggests that pre-existing cross-reactive memory T cells took part in the SARS-CoV-2 response. The study covered only a couple of mild cases, and larger cohorts including severe cases with pre-infection samples were considered necessary. Clones contracting from day 15 to 85 had balanced CD4/CD8 phenotypes, while a second wave expanding from day 15 to 37 was biased towards CD4+.

The sequencer was an Illumina NovaSeq 6000. cDNA libraries for TCRalpha and TCRbeta were prepared by 5'RACE using constant-segment primers, with sample barcodes and unique molecular identifiers added. Trizol reagent was used to extract RNA from every sample. Library amplification was performed in two PCR steps, and a second sample barcode and Illumina TruSeq adapters were introduced in the second step. Sequencing of libraries was performed on an Illumina NovaSeq with 2 x 150 bp paired-end reads. Per the authors' processing: Demultiplexing of reads and collapsing into UMI-guided consensus sequences were performed with migec v1.2.7. Using mixcr v2.1.11, the UMI consensuses were aligned to TRA and TRB V and J templates and assembled into clonotypes. Expanded or contracted clonotypes were those called significant by both edgeR and NoisET, with noise models trained on biological replicates. For edgeR calls, the thresholds were a false discovery rate-adjusted p below 0.01 and a log2 fold-change of 1. PCA with hierarchical clustering of max-normalized trajectories of the 1000 most abundant clonotypes was used as exploratory dynamics analysis. Each responding clone was given a CD4 or CD8 phenotype based on the CD4+ and CD8+ repertoires, which had been sequenced separately. The raw public data were reprocessed by TCRdb itself: fastp quality trimming at Q25, MiXCR clonotype calling, in-frame beta chains only. Entries are consolidated by CDR3 protein sequence, retaining the most common genes and DNA. TCRdb, not the authors, supplied the V and J calls. Recorded for this sample are 560,000 or so distinct CDR3 sequences; roughly 17% of them occurred a single time. Just over 8% of the sample is taken by the ten largest.

The germline V gene (reference sequence) sets CDR1 to DFQATT and CDR2 to SNEGSKA. The CDR3 runs 16 amino acids, cysteine and phenylalanine included. Just the 48-base CDR3 DNA is kept, in frame starting at base 1. Trimming takes 4 bases off V and 5 bases off J; junction bases not matched to a gene: 7. The source is an adult woman who had mild COVID-19 (a few samples of this study predate the infection). The sample titles of this study are shuffled in the database, so cell type and time point are left out; the donor was told from shared clones. Sequencing was done on a sample of PBMCs or a T cell subset sorted from them (not recorded which). The rearranged segments are TRBV20-1 and TRBJ2-3; TRBD2 matches 15 bases in the middle. Here the CDR3 is given as CSAKGLAGGRVDTQYF. In nucleotides, the sequence is TGCAGTGCTAAGGGACTAGCGGGAGGCCGGGTAGATACGCAGTATTTT.